The entry below describes one TCR beta chain. What it recognizes is unknown. The junction does not match germline at one end; this may be a read error. This CDR3 spans 18 amino acids. Germline CDR1 is KGHDR and CDR2 is SFDVKD. The sample comes from a study of T cells in Graves' hyperthyroidism and ophthalmopathy. Study-wide results and caveats: Clonotypes that were expanded in thyroid above 0.001 mostly appeared in blood too.

Amplification of TCR beta CDR3 regions was performed using RNA transcripts as template. In the first-round RT-PCR of the TCR CDR3, the HTBI primer set was used. TCRdb processed the multiplex PCR reads anew with MiXCR; each CDR3 protein has one entry. The repertoire consists of 460,000 or so distinct CDR3 sequences, with approximately 15% occurring once and the leading ten covering 17%. Sequenced input: blood. This chain joins TRBV24-1 and TRBJ2-3, with D possibly called TRBD1 or TRBD2 (6 bases each). This sequence originates from a young woman with Graves' hyperthyroidism. The CDR3 region is CATSTGGGTCRGTGTQYF. CDR3 bases: TGTGCCACCAGTACCGGGGGCGGGACCTGCCGGGGCACAGGTACGCAGTATTTT.